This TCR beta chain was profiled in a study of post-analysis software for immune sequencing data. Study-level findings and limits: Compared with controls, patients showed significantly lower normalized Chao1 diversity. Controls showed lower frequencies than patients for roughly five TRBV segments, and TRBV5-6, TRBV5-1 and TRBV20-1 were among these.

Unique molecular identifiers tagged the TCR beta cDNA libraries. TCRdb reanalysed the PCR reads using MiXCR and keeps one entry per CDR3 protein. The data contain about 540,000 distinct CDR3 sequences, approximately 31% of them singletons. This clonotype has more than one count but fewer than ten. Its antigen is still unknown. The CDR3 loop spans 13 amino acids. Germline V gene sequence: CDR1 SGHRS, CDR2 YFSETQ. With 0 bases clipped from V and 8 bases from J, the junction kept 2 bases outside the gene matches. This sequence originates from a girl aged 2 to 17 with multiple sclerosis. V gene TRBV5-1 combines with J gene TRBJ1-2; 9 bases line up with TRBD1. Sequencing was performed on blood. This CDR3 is CASSLDRGPGYTF. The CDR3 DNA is TGCGCCAGCAGCTTGGACAGGGGGCCCGGCTACACCTTC.